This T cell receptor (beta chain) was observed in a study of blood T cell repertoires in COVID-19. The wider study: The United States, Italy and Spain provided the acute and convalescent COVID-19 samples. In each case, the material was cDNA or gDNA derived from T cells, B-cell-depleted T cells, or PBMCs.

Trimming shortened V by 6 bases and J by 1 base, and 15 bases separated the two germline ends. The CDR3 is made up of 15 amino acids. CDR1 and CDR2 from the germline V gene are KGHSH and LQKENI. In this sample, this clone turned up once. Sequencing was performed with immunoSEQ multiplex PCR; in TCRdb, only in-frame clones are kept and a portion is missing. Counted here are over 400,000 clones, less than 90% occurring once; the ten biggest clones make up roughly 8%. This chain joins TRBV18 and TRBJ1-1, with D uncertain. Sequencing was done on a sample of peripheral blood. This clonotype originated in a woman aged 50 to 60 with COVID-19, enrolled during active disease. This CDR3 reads CASSRMGETNTEAFF. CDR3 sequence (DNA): TGTGCCAGCTCTCGAATGGGAGAAACGAACACTGAAGCTTTCTTT.